These 10 T cell receptor beta chains came from one sample sequenced in a study of a mutant IDH1 vaccine in newly diagnosed glioma. Time point here: week 47, end of study. A 20-mer mutant IDH1 peptide at 300 ug was injected subcutaneously with topical imiquimod. Profiled with immunoSEQ multiplex PCR; TCRdb holds only in-frame clones, not every one. This sample yields about 94,000 clones, of which about 90% are seen a single time; roughly 0.74% belongs to the top ten. The antigens of these receptors remain unknown. The sequenced sample was PBMCs, obtained from a glioma patient whose treatment included an IDH1 peptide vaccine. Every receptor here comes from a woman aged 45-65 years with glioma.

The CDR3 coding sequence is TGTGCCAGCAGCGCAGGGGATAACTATGGCTACACCTTC. It translates to CASSAGDNYGYTF. The chain links TRBV6-5 to TRBJ1-2; D possibly corresponds to TRBD1 (6 bases). Between the trimmed V and J ends, which lost 6 bases and 1 base, there was a span of 9 bases. The CDR3 runs to 13 residues. Germline V gives CDR1 MNHEY, CDR2 SVGAGI.

This chain links TRBV6-5 with TRBJ2-1, with TRBD2 as a possible D gene (5 bases). Germline V gives CDR1 MNHEY, CDR2 SVGAGI. Deletions cut 3 bases from V and 6 bases from J, with 15 bases between. This CDR3 has 15 amino acids. The DNA for the CDR3 is TGTGCCAGCAGTTATCAAAGCGGAGCCCCCAATGAGCAGTTCTTC. Translated: CASSYQSGAPNEQFF.

The V and J genes are TRBV9 and TRBJ2-7, with D unclear. Germline V CDR1 and CDR2: SGDLS, YYNGEE. The CDR3 contains 15 residues. The V and J ends lost 0 bases and 2 bases respectively, with 12 bases between them. The chain's CDR3 is CASSVGDGRPYEQYF. The CDR3 DNA is TGTGCCAGCAGCGTAGGTGACGGTAGGCCCTACGAGCAGTACTTC.

The rearrangement links TRBV30 to TRBJ2-3; possibly TRBD2 for D (5 bases). The germline V gene encodes CDR1 GTSNPN and CDR2 SVGIG (reference sequence). V lost 5 bases and J lost 0, with 9 bases in between. The CDR3 totals 13 residues. CDR3 protein: CAWGGGSTDTQYF. The CDR3 DNA sequence: TGTGCCTGGGGAGGCGGGAGCACAGATACGCAGTATTTT.

V usage is TRBV30 and J usage is TRBJ2-5; tentatively, D is TRBD1 (6 bases). The CDR3 runs to 13 residues. V was trimmed by 8 bases and J by 0 bases, leaving 13 bases between them. Germline CDR1 and CDR2: GTSNPN and SVGIG (reference sequence). CDR3 sequence: CAGARDNQETQYF. The CDR3 DNA sequence: TGTGCCGGCGCGAGGGACAACCAAGAGACCCAGTACTTC.

The chain recombines TRBV7-3 with TRBJ2-1, with TRBD1 matching 8 bases. The germline V gene has CDR1 SGHTA and CDR2 FQGTGA. The V and J ends lost 5 bases and 0 bases, in that order; junction bases with no gene match: 12. There are 18 residues in the CDR3. The CDR3 DNA reads as TGTGCCAGCAGCCGGACTTTCGGGACAGGAAGCTCCTACAATGAGCAGTTCTTC. Encoded protein: CASSRTFGTGSSYNEQFF. Looking up the rest from reference TRBV7-3 and TRBJ2-1 gives the full variable domain: GAGVSQTPSNKVTEKGKYVELRCDPISGHTALYWYRQSLGQGPEFLIYFQGTGAADDSGLPNDRFFAVRPEGSVSTLKIQRTERGDSAVYLCASSRTFGTGSSYNEQFFGPGTRLTVL.

This chain links TRBV15 with TRBJ2-7, with D possibly being TRBD1 or TRBD2 (5 bases each). V was trimmed by 4 bases and J by 0 bases, leaving 10 bases between them. The length of the CDR3 is 14 residues. From germline, CDR1 is LNHNV and CDR2 YYDKDF (reference sequence). CDR3 sequence: CATSTGTDSYEQYF. As DNA, the CDR3 is TGTGCCACCAGCACCGGGACGGACTCCTACGAGCAGTACTTC.

The rearrangement joins TRBV9 to TRBJ1-5, with 12 bases lining up with TRBD1. Germline loops: CDR1 SGDLS, CDR2 YYNGEE. The CDR3 sequence is 15 residues long. V gave up 2 bases and J gave up 8 bases; unmatched junction bases: 5. The CDR3 nucleotides read TGTGCCAGCAGCGTCGGGACAGGGGGCTTCGAGCCCCAGCATTTT. Its protein is CASSVGTGGFEPQHF.

The chain is built from TRBV5-6 and TRBJ2-7, with TRBD1 matching over 7 bases. CDR1 is SGHDT and CDR2 is YYEEEE in the germline V gene. This CDR3 is 14 amino acids long. V lost 4 bases, J lost 6 bases, and 10 bases stayed unmatched. The CDR3 nucleotides read TGTGCCAGCAGCCACAGGGGTAGGTCGGGCGAGCAGTACTTC. It yields the protein CASSHRGRSGEQYF. The whole variable domain, remainder taken from reference TRBV5-6 and TRBJ2-7, is DAGVTQSPTHLIKTRGQQVTLRCSPKSGHDTVSWYQQALGQGPQFIFQYYEEEERQRGNFPDRFSGHQFPNYSSELNVNALLLGDSALYLCASSHRGRSGEQYFGPGTRLTVT.

CDR3 sequence: CSGTPGQGDNEQFF. The CDR3 DNA is TGCAGCGGGACCCCGGGACAGGGAGACAATGAGCAGTTCTTC. This sequence joins TRBV29-1 and TRBJ2-1; 9 nucleotides align to TRBD1. After removal of 7 bases from V and 5 bases from J, the junction contained 9 bases not matched to a gene. The CDR3 is made up of 14 amino acids. Germline values: CDR1 SQVTM, CDR2 ANQGSEA.